The 6 T cell receptor beta chains below all came from one sample that was sequenced in a study of CD8+ T cells in alopecia areata. Noted treatment: oral pan-JAK inhibitor, 5-10 mg twice daily. Investigators isolated RNA and reverse transcribed it into cDNA to act as the sequencing template. Libraries were prepared by immunoSEQ multiplex PCR; TCRdb keeps only in-frame clonotypes and omits some of them. The profile covers about 190,000 clones, with around 56% appearing a single time and roughly 0.71% taken by the ten largest. This specimen consisted of CD4+ T cells sorted from blood, obtained at week 4, from a patient treated with tofacitinib. These receptors were obtained from a human donor with alopecia areata.

The V and J genes are TRBV18 and TRBJ2-1; D uncertain. Trimming took 3 bases from V and 1 from J, leaving 4 bases between them. The CDR3 is 13 amino acids. CDR1 and CDR2 (germline): KGHSH, LQKENI. The CDR3 loop reads CASSPQSYNEQFF. CDR3 DNA: TGTGCCAGCTCACCCCAATCCTACAATGAGCAGTTCTTC.

The rearrangement joins TRBV6-5 to TRBJ2-1; TRBD2 aligns across 13 bases. The CDR3 length is 15 residues. Germline V gene lookup returns CDR1 MNHEY and CDR2 SVGAGI. V lost 5 bases and J lost 7; bases outside the gene matches: 5. DNA for the CDR3: TGTGCCAGCAGTCGACTAGCGGGAGGTCGGAATGAGCAGTTCTTC. Residues: CASSRLAGGRNEQFF.

This clone was picked up a small number of times. The chain is built from TRBV29-1 and TRBJ2-7; 7 bases are shared with TRBD1. CDR1 is SQVTM and CDR2 is ANQGSEA in the germline V gene. The V segment lost 0 bases and the J segment 4 bases; nucleotides outside the gene matches: 9. The CDR3 is 15 amino acids. CDR3 in DNA: TGCAGCGTTGAAGATCTTGTAGAGGGGGCTTACGAGCAGTACTTC. Its protein is CSVEDLVEGAYEQYF.

This clone was seen a handful of times. The rearrangement uses TRBV29-1 and TRBJ2-5; 11 positions agree with TRBD2. Germline CDR1 reads SQVTM; CDR2 reads ANQGSEA. The CDR3 consists of 14 residues. The ends lost 6 bases at V and 5 bases at J; junction bases unmatched: 8. CDR3 sequence reads: CSVVGLAARETQYF. The CDR3 DNA reads as TGCAGCGTCGTGGGACTAGCGGCCCGGGAGACCCAGTACTTC.

The chain carries TRBV30 and TRBJ2-2; 9 bases match TRBD2. The germline V gene encodes CDR1 GTSNPN and CDR2 SVGIG (reference sequence). After removal of 7 bases from V and 3 bases from J, the junction contained 9 bases not matched to a gene. This CDR3 comprises 15 residues. The chain's CDR3 is CAYLLAGLHTGELFF. In nucleotides, the CDR3 is TGTGCCTACCTGCTAGCGGGACTACACACCGGGGAGCTGTTTTTT.

The V and J genes are TRBV4-1 and TRBJ1-1; 8 nucleotides match TRBD1. The germline CDR1 and CDR2 sequences are MGHRA and YSYEKL. The CDR3 length is 16 residues. J was trimmed by 2 bases and V by 0 bases; bases with no gene match: 5. The CDR3 bases are TGCGCCAGCAGCCAAGACCTGACAGGGGACAACACTGAAGCTTTCTTT. It translates to CASSQDLTGDNTEAFF.